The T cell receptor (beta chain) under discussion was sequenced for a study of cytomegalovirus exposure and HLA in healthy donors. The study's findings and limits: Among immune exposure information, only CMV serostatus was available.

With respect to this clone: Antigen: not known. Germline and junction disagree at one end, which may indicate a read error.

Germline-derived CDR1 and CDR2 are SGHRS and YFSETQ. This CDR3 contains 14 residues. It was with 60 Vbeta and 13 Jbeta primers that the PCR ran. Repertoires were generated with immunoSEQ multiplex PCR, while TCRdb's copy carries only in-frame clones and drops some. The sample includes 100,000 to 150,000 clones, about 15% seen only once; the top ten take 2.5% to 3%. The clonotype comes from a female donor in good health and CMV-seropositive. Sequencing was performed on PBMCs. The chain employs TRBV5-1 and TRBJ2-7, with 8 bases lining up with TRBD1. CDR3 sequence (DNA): TGCACCAGCAGCTTGTTCGGACAGGGTTACGAGCAGTACTTC. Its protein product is CTSSLFGQGYEQYF.